A few counts support the clone carrying this TCR beta chain. The antigen is undetermined. The data were obtained in a study of beta chain features in type 1 diabetes. Study-level information: Across the samples, around 110,000,000 sorted cells were examined in total. Study results and limitations: For Type 1 diabetes patients, all four CD4+ subsets carried TCRB CDR3s that were moderately but significantly shorter.

V was shortened by 5 bases and J by 3 bases, with 10 bases between the two germline ends. The CDR3 totals 14 residues. Germline CDR1 and CDR2: MGHDK and SYGVNS. Sequenced material consisted of expressed TCRB transcripts (all of the isolated RNA was reverse transcribed). Reads from naive, central memory and regulatory T cell samples averaged roughly 3.3 million. The repertoire was sequenced with immunoSEQ multiplex PCR; TCRdb's copy has only in-frame clones and lacks some. The table lists approximately 100,000 clones, around 30% of them singletons, with 0.5% to 0.55% in the top ten. The chain links TRBV25-1 to TRBJ2-2; D unresolved. The sequenced sample consisted of central memory CD4+ T cells from blood. The clonotype comes from a woman under 30 with type 1 diabetes. The CDR3 protein is CASSSRHYTGELFF. The CDR3 DNA follows: TGTGCCAGCAGTAGCCGACACTACACCGGGGAGCTGTTTTTT.